The following is a TCR beta chain sequence with its context. The data belong to a study of cytomegalovirus exposure and HLA in healthy donors. Primers for the PCR totalled 60 Vbeta and 13 Jbeta. TCRdb keeps only in-frame clones here, not all; method: immunoSEQ multiplex PCR. The table includes some 170,000 clones, 80% to 90% detected once. Germline assignment: CDR1 SNHLY and CDR2 FYNNEI. With V trimmed by 5 bases and J by 0 bases, 17 bases remained unmatched. The CDR3 sequence is 19 residues long. The rearrangement links TRBV2 to TRBJ1-2; 8 bases match TRBD1. This receptor was obtained from a woman aged 45-59 years in good health and CMV-seronegative. Sequenced sample: PBMCs. The CDR3 protein is CASSKKFPGQDIANYGYTF. The CDR3, as DNA: TGTGCCAGCAGTAAAAAATTTCCGGGACAGGACATAGCTAACTATGGCTACACCTTC.